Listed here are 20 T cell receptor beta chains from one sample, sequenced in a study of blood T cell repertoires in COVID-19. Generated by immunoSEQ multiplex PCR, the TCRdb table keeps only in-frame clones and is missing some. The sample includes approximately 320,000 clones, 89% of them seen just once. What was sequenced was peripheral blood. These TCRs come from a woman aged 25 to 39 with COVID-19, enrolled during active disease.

This chain's CDR3 is CASTRQAWGEKLFF. The CDR3 DNA reads TGTGCCAGCACCAGACAGGCCTGGGGTGAAAAACTGTTTTTT. The chain employs TRBV7-9 and TRBJ1-4; a weak D match, TRBD1 (6 bases). Trimming cost V 7 bases and J 7 bases, with 16 bases left between them. The CDR3 spans 14 residues. Per germline, CDR1 SEHNR and CDR2 FQNEAQ (reference sequence). Full variable domain (rest looked up from reference TRBV7-9 and TRBJ1-4): DTGVSQNPRHKITKRGQNVTFRCDPISEHNRLYWYRQTLGQGPEFLTYFQNEAQLEKSRLLSDRFSAERPKGSFSTLEIQRTEQGDSAMYLCASTRQAWGEKLFFGSGTQLSVL.

CDR3 DNA: TGCAGTGCTCCAGCGGGCAATGAGCAGTTCTTC. Amino acid sequence: CSAPAGNEQFF. This sequence joins TRBV20-1 and TRBJ2-1, with D possibly matching TRBD2 (6 bases). Germline CDR1 DFQATT, CDR2 SNEGSKA (reference sequence). V was cut by 5 bases and J by 6 bases, with 8 bases left in between. The CDR3 extends over 11 amino acids.

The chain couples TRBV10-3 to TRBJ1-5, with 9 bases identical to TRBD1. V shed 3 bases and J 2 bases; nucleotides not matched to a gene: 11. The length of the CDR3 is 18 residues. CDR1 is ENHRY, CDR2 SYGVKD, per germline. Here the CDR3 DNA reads TGTGCCATCAGTGAACCGGGACAGGGAGTTAGTGGCAATCAGCCCCAGCATTTT. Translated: CAISEPGQGVSGNQPQHF.

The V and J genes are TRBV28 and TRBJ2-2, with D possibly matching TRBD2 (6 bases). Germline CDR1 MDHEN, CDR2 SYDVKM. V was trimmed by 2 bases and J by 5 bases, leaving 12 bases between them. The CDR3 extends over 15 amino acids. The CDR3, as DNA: TGTGCCAGCAGTTTACCGGGGGTGAGGACCGGGGAGCTGTTTTTT. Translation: CASSLPGVRTGELFF.

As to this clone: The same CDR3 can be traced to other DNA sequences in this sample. The CDR3 coding sequence is TGTGCCAGCAGGACCGGGACTAGCGGGAATGAGCAGTTCTTC. It is translated as CASRTGTSGNEQFF. V is TRBV6-5 and J is TRBJ2-1; TRBD2 agrees at 12 bases. V lost 6 bases, J lost 7 bases, and 4 bases stayed unmatched. This CDR3 is 14 amino acids long. CDR1 MNHEY and CDR2 SVGAGI come from the germline V gene.

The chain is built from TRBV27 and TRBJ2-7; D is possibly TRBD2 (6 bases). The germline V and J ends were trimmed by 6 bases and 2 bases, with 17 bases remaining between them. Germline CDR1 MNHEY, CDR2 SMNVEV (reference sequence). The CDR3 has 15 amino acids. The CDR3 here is CASSLAGGRPYEQYF. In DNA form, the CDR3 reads TGTGCCAGCAGCCTCGCCGGGGGACGTCCCTACGAGCAGTACTTC.

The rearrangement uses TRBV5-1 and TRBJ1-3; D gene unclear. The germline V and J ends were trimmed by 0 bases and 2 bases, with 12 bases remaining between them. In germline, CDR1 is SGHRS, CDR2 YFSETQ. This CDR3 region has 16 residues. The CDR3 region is CASSLGSGGPGNTIYF. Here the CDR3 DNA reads TGCGCCAGCAGCTTGGGATCCGGCGGTCCTGGAAACACCATATATTTT.

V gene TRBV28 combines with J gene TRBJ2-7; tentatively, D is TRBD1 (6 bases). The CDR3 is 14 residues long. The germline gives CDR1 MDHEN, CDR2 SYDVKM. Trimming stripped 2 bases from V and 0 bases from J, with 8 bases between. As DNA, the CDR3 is TGTGCCAGCAGTTTACGGGACAACTCCTACGAGCAGTACTTC. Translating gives CASSLRDNSYEQYF.

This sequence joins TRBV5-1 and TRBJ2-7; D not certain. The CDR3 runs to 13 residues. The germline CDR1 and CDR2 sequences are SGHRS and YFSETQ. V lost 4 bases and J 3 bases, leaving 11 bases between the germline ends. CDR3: CASSHSSYYEQYF. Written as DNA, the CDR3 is TGCGCCAGCAGCCATTCCTCCTACTACGAGCAGTACTTC.

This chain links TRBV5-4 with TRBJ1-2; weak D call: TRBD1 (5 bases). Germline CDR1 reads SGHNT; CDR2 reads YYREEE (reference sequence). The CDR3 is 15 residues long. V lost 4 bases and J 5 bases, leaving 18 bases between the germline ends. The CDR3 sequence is CASSRGGNPTYGYTF. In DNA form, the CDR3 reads TGTGCCAGCAGCCGGGGGGGTAACCCGACTTATGGCTACACCTTC.

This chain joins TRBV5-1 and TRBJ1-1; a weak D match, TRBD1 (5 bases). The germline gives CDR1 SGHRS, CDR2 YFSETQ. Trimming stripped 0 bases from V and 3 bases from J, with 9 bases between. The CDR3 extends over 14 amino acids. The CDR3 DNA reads TGCGCCAGCAGCTTGGAAGGGGTCGACACTGAAGCTTTCTTT. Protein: CASSLEGVDTEAFF.

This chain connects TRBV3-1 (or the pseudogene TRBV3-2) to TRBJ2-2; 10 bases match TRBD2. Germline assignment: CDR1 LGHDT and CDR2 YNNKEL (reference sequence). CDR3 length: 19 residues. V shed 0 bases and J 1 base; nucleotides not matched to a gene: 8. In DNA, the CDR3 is TGTGCCAGCAGCCAAGACGCGATAGCGGGGGGTTTGAACACCGGGGAGCTGTTTTTT. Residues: CASSQDAIAGGLNTGELFF.

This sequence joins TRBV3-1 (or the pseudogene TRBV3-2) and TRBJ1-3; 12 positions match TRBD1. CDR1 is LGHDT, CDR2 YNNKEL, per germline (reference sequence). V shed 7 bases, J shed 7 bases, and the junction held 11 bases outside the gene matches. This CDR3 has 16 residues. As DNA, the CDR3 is TGTGCCAGCACCCCTGGGACAGGGGGCTATAGGAACACCATATATTTT. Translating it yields CASTPGTGGYRNTIYF.

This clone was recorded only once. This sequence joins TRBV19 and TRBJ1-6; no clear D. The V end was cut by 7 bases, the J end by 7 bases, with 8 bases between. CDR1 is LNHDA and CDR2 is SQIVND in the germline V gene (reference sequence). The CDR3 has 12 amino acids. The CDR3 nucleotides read TGTGCCAGTACTACGATAAATTCACCCCTCCACTTT. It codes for CASTTINSPLHF. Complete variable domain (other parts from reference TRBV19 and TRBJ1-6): DGGITQSPKYLFRKEGQNVTLSCEQNLNHDAMYWYRQDPGQGLRLIYYSQIVNDFQKGDIAEGYSVSREKKESFPLTVTSAQKNPTAFYLCASTTINSPLHFGNGTRLTVT.

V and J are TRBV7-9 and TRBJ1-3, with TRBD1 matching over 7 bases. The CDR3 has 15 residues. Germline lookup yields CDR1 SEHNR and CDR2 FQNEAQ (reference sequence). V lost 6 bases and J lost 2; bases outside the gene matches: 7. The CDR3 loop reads CASSPAGTAGNTIYF. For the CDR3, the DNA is TGTGCCAGCAGTCCTGCCGGGACAGCTGGAAACACCATATATTTT.

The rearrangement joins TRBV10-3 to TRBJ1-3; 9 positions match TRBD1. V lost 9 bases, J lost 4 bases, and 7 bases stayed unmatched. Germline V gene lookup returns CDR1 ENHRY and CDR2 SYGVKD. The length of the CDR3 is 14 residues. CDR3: CAISEDRGGNTIYF. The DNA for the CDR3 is TGTGCCATTAGCGAGGACAGGGGCGGAAACACCATATATTTT.

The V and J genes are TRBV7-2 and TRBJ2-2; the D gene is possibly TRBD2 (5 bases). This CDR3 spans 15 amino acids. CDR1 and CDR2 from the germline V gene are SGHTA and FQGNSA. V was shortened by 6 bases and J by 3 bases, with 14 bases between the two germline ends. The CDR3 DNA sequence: TGTGCCAGCAGAAAGACGGGGATTGACACCGGGGAGCTGTTTTTT. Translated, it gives CASRKTGIDTGELFF.

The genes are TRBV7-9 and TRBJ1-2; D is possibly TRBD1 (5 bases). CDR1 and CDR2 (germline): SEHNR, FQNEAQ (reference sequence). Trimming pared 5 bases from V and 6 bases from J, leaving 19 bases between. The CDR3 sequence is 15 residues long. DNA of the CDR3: TGTGCCAGCAGCCCGATCAGAGGACATCGGGATGGCTACACCTTC. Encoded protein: CASSPIRGHRDGYTF.

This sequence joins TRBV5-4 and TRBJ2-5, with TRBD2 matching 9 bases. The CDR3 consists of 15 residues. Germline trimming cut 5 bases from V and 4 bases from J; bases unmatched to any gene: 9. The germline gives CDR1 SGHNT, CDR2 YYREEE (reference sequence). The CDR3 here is CASRAAGGRRETQYF. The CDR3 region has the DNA TGTGCCAGCAGGGCGGCGGGGGGGCGGAGAGAGACCCAGTACTTC.

CDR3 protein: CASSMQGNSPLHF. The CDR3, as DNA: TGTGCCAGTAGTATGCAGGGGAATTCACCCCTCCACTTT. This chain joins TRBV19 and TRBJ1-6, with a weak D call TRBD1 (6 bases). The CDR3 spans 13 residues. Trimming took 3 bases from V and 7 from J, leaving 7 bases between them. Germline CDR1 is LNHDA and CDR2 is SQIVND (reference sequence). The whole variable domain, filled in from reference TRBV19 and TRBJ1-6, reads DGGITQSPKYLFRKEGQNVTLSCEQNLNHDAMYWYRQDPGQGLRLIYYSQIVNDFQKGDIAEGYSVSREKKESFPLTVTSAQKNPTAFYLCASSMQGNSPLHFGNGTRLTVT.